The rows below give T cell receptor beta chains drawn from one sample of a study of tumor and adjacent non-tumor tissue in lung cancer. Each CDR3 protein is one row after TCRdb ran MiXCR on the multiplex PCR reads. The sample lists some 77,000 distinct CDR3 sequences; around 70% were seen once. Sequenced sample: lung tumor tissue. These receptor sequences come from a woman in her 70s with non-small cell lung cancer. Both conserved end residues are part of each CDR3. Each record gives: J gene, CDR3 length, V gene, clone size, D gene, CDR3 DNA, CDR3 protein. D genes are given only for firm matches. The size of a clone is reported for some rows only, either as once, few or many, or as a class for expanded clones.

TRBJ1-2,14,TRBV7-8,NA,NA,TGTGCCATCAGTAAGACCGCAGTTGACTATGGCTACACCTTC,CAISKTAVDYGYTF
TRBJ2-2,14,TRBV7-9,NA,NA,TGTGCCAGCAGTTTAGGCTCTAACACCGGGAAGCTGTTTTTT,CASSLGSNTGKLFF
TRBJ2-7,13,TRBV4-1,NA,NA,TGCGCCAGCAGCCTTGGGTACAGGGACGAGCAGTACTTC,CASSLGYRDEQYF
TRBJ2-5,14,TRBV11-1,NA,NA,TGTGCCAGCAGCACTTATGGGGGCCATGAGACCCAGTACTTC,CASSTYGGHETQYF
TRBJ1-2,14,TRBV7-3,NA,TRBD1,TGTGCCAGCAGCCCGGGACAGGGAAACTATGGCCACACCTTC,CASSPGQGNYGHTF
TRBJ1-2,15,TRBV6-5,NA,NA,TGCGCCAGCAGTTACTTGCTGGTGGAAAACTATGGCTACACCTTC,CASSYLLVENYGYTF
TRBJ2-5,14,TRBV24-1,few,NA,TGTGCCACCAGTGAGTCCGGACTCCTAGAGACCCAGTACTTC,CATSESGLLETQYF
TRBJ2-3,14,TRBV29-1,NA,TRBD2,TGCAGCGCTTGGACTAGCGGGAGTCTAGATACGCAGTATTTT,CSAWTSGSLDTQYF
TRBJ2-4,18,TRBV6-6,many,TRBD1,TGTGCCAGCAGTTACACCGGGACAGGGAGGATAGCCAAAAACATTCAGTACTTC,CASSYTGTGRIAKNIQYF
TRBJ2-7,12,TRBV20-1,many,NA,TGCAGCGCCGAACACCGTTGGAACGAGCAGTACTTC,CSAEHRWNEQYF
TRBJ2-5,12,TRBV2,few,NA,TGTGCCAGCGGAGACTACTTAGGGACCCAGTACTTC,CASGDYLGTQYF
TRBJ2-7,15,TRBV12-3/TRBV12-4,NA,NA,TGTGATAGCAGCCCCAGGGAGACGGGAAAGACCGAGCAGTACTTC,CDSSPRETGKTEQYF
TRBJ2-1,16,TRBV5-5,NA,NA,TGTGCCAGCAGCTTTAAGGGCACCGTCTCGGGCAATAAGCAATTCTTC,CASSFKGTVSGNKQFF
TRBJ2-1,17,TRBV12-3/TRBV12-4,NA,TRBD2,TGTGCCAGCAGTTTAGCCAAATCGGGGGAGGGAGCTAATGAGCAGTTCTTC,CASSLAKSGEGANEQFF
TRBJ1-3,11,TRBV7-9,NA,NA,TGTGCCAGCAGCCCCGGACAGATCATATATTTT,CASSPGQIIYF
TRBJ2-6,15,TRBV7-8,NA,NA,TGTGCCAGCAGCCCTACCCTTTCTGGGGCCAACGTCGTGACTTTT,CASSPTLSGANVVTF
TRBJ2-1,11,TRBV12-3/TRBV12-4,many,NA,TGTGCCAGCACCCTCGCTATGACGCAGTTCTTC,CASTLAMTQFF
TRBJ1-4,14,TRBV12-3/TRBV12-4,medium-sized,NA,TGTGCCAGCAGTTGGACATCGGCTAATGAAAAACTGTTTTTT,CASSWTSANEKLFF
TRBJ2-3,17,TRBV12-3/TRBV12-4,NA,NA,TGTGCCAGCGGTTTAGCGCCCTATATCCCTAGCACAGATACGCAGTATTTT,CASGLAPYIPSTDTQYF
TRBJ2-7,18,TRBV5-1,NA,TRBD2,TGCGCCAGCAGCCCCAGGGGTTCCGAGACTAGCGGACTCTACGAGCAGTACTTC,CASSPRGSETSGLYEQYF
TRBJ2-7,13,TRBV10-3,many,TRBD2,TGTGCCATCAAGTGGCGGGAGGGCTACGAGCAGTACTTC,CAIKWREGYEQYF
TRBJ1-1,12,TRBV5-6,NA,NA,TGTGCCAGCAGCTTAGGGGCCACTGAAGCTTTCTTT,CASSLGATEAFF
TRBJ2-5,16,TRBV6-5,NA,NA,TGTGCCAGCAGTCGCGAACAAGCGGCGCCCAAAGAGACCCAGTACTTC,CASSREQAAPKETQYF
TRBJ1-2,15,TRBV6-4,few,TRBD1,TGTGCCAGTAGTGTAACCGGGACAGGGCACTATGGCTACGCCTTC,CASSVTGTGHYGYAF
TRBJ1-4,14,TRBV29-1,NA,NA,TGTAGCATTGGATCAGGGGTATCGAATGAAAAACTGTTTTTT,CSIGSGVSNEKLFF
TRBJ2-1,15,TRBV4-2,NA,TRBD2,TGTGCCAGTAGCCAGATGACTAGCGGGAGTGATGGGCGGTTCTTC,CASSQMTSGSDGRFF
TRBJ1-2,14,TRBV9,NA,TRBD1,TGTGCCAGCAGCGCGACAGGGGGCGTTTATGGCTACACCTTC,CASSATGGVYGYTF
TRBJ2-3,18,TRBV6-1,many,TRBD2,TGTGCCAGCACCTCGGGAGGAGCGCGTCAAACACTCACAGATACGCAGTATTTT,CASTSGGARQTLTDTQYF
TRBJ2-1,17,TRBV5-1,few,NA,TGCGCCAGCAGCTTGGCGGAAGTAGGGACAACCTCATTTGAGCAGTTCTTC,CASSLAEVGTTSFEQFF
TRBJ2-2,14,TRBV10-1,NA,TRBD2,TGCGCCAGCAGCATAGCGGGTGTCGCCGGGGAGTTGTTTTTT,CASSIAGVAGELFF
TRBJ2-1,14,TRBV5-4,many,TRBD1,TGTGCCAGCAGCCCAGACAGGGCAGTAAATGAGCAGTTCTTC,CASSPDRAVNEQFF
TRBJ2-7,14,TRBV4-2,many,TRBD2,TGTGCCAGCAGACAGACTAGCGGGGGAATGGTGCAGTACTTC,CASRQTSGGMVQYF
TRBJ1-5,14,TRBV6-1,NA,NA,TGTGCCAGCAGCACCGAAGGCAGCAATCAGCCCCAGCATTTT,CASSTEGSNQPQHF
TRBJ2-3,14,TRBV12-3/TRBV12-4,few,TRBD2,TGTGCCAGTGTCCGGGGGGGTTACACAGATACGCAGTATTTT,CASVRGGYTDTQYF
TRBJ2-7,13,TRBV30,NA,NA,TGTGCCTGGACTGCTAGTCAGGACAGCGAGCAATACTTC,CAWTASQDSEQYF
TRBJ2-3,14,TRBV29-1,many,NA,TGCAGCGTTGGGTCGAGGGGAGGCACAGATACGCAGTATTTT,CSVGSRGGTDTQYF
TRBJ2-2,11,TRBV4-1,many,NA,TGCGCCAGCAGGGCCACCGGGGAGCTGTTTTTT,CASRATGELFF
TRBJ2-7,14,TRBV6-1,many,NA,TGTGCCAGCAGTGATCGTACAGACTCCTACGAGCAGTACTTC,CASSDRTDSYEQYF
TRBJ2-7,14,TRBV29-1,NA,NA,TGCAGCGTACCAGGGACAAGGGACACCTACGAGCAGTACTTC,CSVPGTRDTYEQYF
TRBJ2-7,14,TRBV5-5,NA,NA,TGTGCCAGCAGCTTACGTACAGGCTTCTACGAGCAGTACTTC,CASSLRTGFYEQYF
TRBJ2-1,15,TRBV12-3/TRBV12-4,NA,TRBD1,TGCGCCAGCAGTTCCGAGACAGGGGGGATAGGTGAGCAGTTCTTC,CASSSETGGIGEQFF
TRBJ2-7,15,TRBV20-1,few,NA,TGCAGCGCTAGAGCCCTAGACAGGAGCTCCTACGAGCAGTACTTC,CSARALDRSSYEQYF
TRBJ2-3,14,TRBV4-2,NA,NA,TGTACCAGCAGTTATGCTCCGGGTACAGATACGCAGTATTTT,CTSSYAPGTDTQYF
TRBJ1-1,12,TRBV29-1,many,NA,TGCAGCGTTGCCAGGGCTGAGACTGAAGCTTTCTTT,CSVARAETEAFF
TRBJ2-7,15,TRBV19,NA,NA,TGTGCCAGTAGTATTCAACTAGCAGTGTCCTACGAGCAGTACTTC,CASSIQLAVSYEQYF
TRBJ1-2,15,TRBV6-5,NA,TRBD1,TGTGCCAGCATCTACACGACAGGGGCGGCCTATGGTTACACCTTC,CASIYTTGAAYGYTF